Following are 32 T cell receptor beta chains from one sample sequenced in a study of molecular identifiers for immune sequencing clone quantification. TCRdb reanalysed the PCR reads using MiXCR and keeps one entry per CDR3 protein. The table has 40,000 to 45,000 distinct CDR3 sequences, roughly a fifth seen once; the top ten hold roughly 0.99%. The sample comprised naive CD8+ T cells from blood, with Jurkat cell RNA spiked in. This sample's subset: FACS-sorted CD8+CD4-CCR7+CD45RA+ naive T cells. These receptors were taken from a human donor in good health. Some libraries in this study had Jurkat cell RNA spiked in.

In its sample, this clonotype was seen a few times. V and J are TRBV19 and TRBJ2-4; D ambiguous. The CDR3 has 13 amino acids. Germline V gene sequence: CDR1 LNHDA, CDR2 SQIVND (reference sequence). V was pared by 5 bases and J by 2 bases, with 7 bases between. CDR3 nucleotides: TGTGCCAGTAGTGGATCCCCCAAAAACATTCAGTACTTC. Translating gives CASSGSPKNIQYF.

On this clonotype itself: A read error may explain this, as a much larger clone is one base away. The chain links TRBV12-3 or TRBV12-4 to TRBJ2-7; TRBD1 matches at 7 bases. The ends lost 4 bases at V and 5 bases at J; junction bases unmatched: 2. The CDR3 is 12 amino acids. CDR3 sequence reads: CASSSTGDEQYF. In nucleotides, the CDR3 is TGTGCCAGCAGTTCCACAGGGGACGAGCAGTACTTC.

This clonotype was recorded many times. The J gene is TRBJ1-1, the V gene TRBV29-1; no definite D call. CDR3 length equals 13 residues. The germline V and J ends were trimmed by 2 bases and 0 bases, with 7 bases remaining between them. Germline loops: CDR1 SQVTM, CDR2 ANQGSEA. CDR3 residues: CSVERRLNTEAFF. DNA for the CDR3: TGCAGCGTTGAACGCAGACTGAACACTGAAGCTTTCTTT.

This clonotype has a count of ten or more. The V gene is TRBV7-9, the J gene TRBJ2-7, with a weak D call TRBD1 (5 bases). Germline V gene sequence: CDR1 SEHNR, CDR2 FQNEAQ (reference sequence). This CDR3 has 14 residues. V gave up 1 base and J gave up 3 bases, with 10 bases separating them. The CDR3 region is CASSLGGWGYEQYF. Written as DNA, the CDR3 is TGTGCCAGCAGCTTAGGGGGCTGGGGCTACGAGCAGTACTTC.

This clonotype was seen many times. The V and J genes are TRBV4-3 and TRBJ1-3; D might be TRBD1 (6 bases). The V and J ends lost 5 bases and 5 bases respectively, with 22 bases between them. The CDR3 extends over 17 amino acids. The germline V gene encodes CDR1 LGHNA and CDR2 YSLEER. Written as DNA, the CDR3 is TGCGCCAGCAGCGCGGAGGGTCGGGACAATGGTAGAAACACCATATATTTT. This sequence encodes CASSAEGRDNGRNTIYF.

In this sample, this clonotype turned up many times. This chain connects TRBV9 to TRBJ2-1, with 12 bases matching TRBD2. Trimming cost V 0 bases and J 5 bases; bases outside gene matches: 6. Looked up from germline, CDR1 is SGDLS and CDR2 is YYNGEE. The CDR3 consists of 17 residues. CDR3 protein: CASSVEASGGVHNEQFF. The CDR3 DNA is TGTGCCAGCAGCGTAGAGGCTAGCGGGGGGGTCCACAATGAGCAGTTCTTC.

This clonotype has at least ten counts. This chain links TRBV7-9 with TRBJ1-5, with D unclear. Germline CDR1 reads SEHNR; CDR2 reads FQNEAQ (reference sequence). This CDR3 has 12 amino acids. V gave up 2 bases and J gave up 9 bases, with 8 bases separating them. In nucleotides, the CDR3 is TGTGCCAGCAGCTTATACGCGCGGCCCCAGCATTTT. Residues: CASSLYARPQHF. Full variable domain (rest looked up from reference TRBV7-9 and TRBJ1-5): DTGVSQNPRHKITKRGQNVTFRCDPISEHNRLYWYRQTLGQGPEFLTYFQNEAQLEKSRLLSDRFSAERPKGSFSTLEIQRTEQGDSAMYLCASSLYARPQHFGDGTRLSIL.

This clonotype is deemed medium-sized. V is TRBV7-9 and J is TRBJ2-3, with a possible D match to TRBD1 (5 bases). Per the germline V gene, CDR1 is SEHNR and CDR2 is FQNEAQ (reference sequence). This CDR3 is built from 13 residues. With 1 base removed from V and 5 bases from J, the gap between germline ends came to 7 bases. CDR3 sequence: CASSLGGKDTQYF. The CDR3 bases are TGTGCCAGCAGCTTAGGGGGCAAAGATACGCAGTATTTT.

This clonotype was recorded many times. CDR3: CASSLGRGIRTEAFF. In DNA, the CDR3 is TGTGCCAGCAGCTTAGGCAGGGGGATTAGAACTGAAGCTTTCTTT. This chain links TRBV7-9 with TRBJ1-1; 7 bases line up with TRBD1. Germline assignment: CDR1 SEHNR and CDR2 FQNEAQ (reference sequence). The CDR3 is 15 residues long. The ends lost 1 base at V and 5 bases at J; junction bases unmatched: 7.

This clonotype was detected many times. This chain connects TRBV12-3 or TRBV12-4 to TRBJ2-1, with no clear D. The V end lost 3 bases, the J end lost 8 bases, and 14 bases lay between the germline ends. The CDR3 totals 14 residues. For the CDR3, the DNA is TGTGCCAGCAGTTTTGTCTCTTGGGCCGATGAGCAGTTCTTC. Protein sequence: CASSFVSWADEQFF.

Ten or more counts support this clonotype. The chain carries TRBV12-3 or TRBV12-4 and TRBJ2-3, with D perhaps being TRBD1 or TRBD2 (5 bases each). V lost 5 bases and J lost 4, with 16 bases in between. This CDR3 has 15 residues. The CDR3 DNA reads TGTGCCAGCAGTCAACAGAACGGGGCGGCAGATACGCAGTATTTT. Translating gives CASSQQNGAADTQYF.

This clonotype was detected many times. This chain links TRBV6-5 with TRBJ1-1; D gene uncertain. Germline loops: CDR1 MNHEY, CDR2 SVGAGI. The CDR3 consists of 12 residues. V was cut by 0 bases and J by 1 base, with 0 bases left in between. The CDR3 protein is CASSYSNTEAFF. The CDR3, as DNA: TGTGCCAGCAGTTACTCGAACACTGAAGCTTTCTTT.

This clonotype was counted at least ten times. This chain connects TRBV28 to TRBJ1-1; no clear D gene. V lost 1 base to trimming and J lost 0 bases, with 6 bases between them. In germline, CDR1 is MDHEN, CDR2 SYDVKM. This CDR3 spans 14 amino acids. The CDR3 spells CASSLFPVNTEAFF. CDR3 sequence (DNA): TGTGCCAGCAGTTTATTCCCCGTGAACACTGAAGCTTTCTTT.

This clonotype is deemed medium-sized. The V gene is TRBV20-1, the J gene TRBJ2-3; TRBD2 matches 11 bases. From germline, CDR1 is DFQATT and CDR2 SNEGSKA (reference sequence). J gave up 4 bases and V 6 bases, and 15 bases lay outside the gene matches. This CDR3 contains 17 residues. The CDR3 nucleotides are TGCAGTGCCCGGTTCCCGATTACTAGCGGGAGCGCAGATACGCAGTATTTT. Its protein product is CSARFPITSGSADTQYF.

The rearrangement uses TRBV4-2 and TRBJ1-5; no firm D call. The CDR3 contains 15 residues. Per germline, CDR1 LGHNA and CDR2 YNFKEQ. V lost 0 bases and J 6 bases, leaving 12 bases between the germline ends. CDR3 sequence reads: CASSQDEGRGQPQHF. DNA of the CDR3: TGTGCCAGCAGCCAAGATGAGGGTCGGGGTCAGCCCCAGCATTTT.

This clonotype was counted ten times or more. V and J are TRBV7-2 and TRBJ1-1, with D unclear. V was trimmed by 3 bases and J by 0 bases, leaving 8 bases between them. Germline CDR1 SGHTA, CDR2 FQGNSA. The CDR3 loop spans 14 amino acids. CDR3 amino acids: CASSLGPLNTEAFF. CDR3 nucleotides: TGTGCCAGCAGCTTGGGCCCGTTGAACACTGAAGCTTTCTTT.

In its sample, this clonotype was seen many times. V gene TRBV29-1 combines with J gene TRBJ2-7, with TRBD1 matching 8 bases. This CDR3 comprises 11 residues. The germline V gene has CDR1 SQVTM and CDR2 ANQGSEA. V dropped 6 bases and J dropped 3; count of bases not matched to a gene: 1. The CDR3 spells CSVTGVYEQYF. Written as DNA, the CDR3 is TGCAGCGTGACAGGGGTCTACGAGCAGTACTTC.

This clonotype was recorded many times. V gene TRBV5-4 combines with J gene TRBJ2-3; TRBD1 agrees at 9 bases. Germline values: CDR1 SGHNT, CDR2 YYREEE (reference sequence). Unmatched junction bases numbered 17, after V lost 2 bases and J lost 1 base. The CDR3 has 20 amino acids. The CDR3 DNA reads TGTGCCAGCAGCTTTGCAAATGGACCGGGACAGGGCCTTCGCACAGATACGCAGTATTTT. This encodes CASSFANGPGQGLRTDTQYF. The entire variable domain, with the rest obtained from reference TRBV5-4 and TRBJ2-3, is as follows: ETGVTQSPTHLIKTRGQQVTLRCSSQSGHNTVSWYQQALGQGPQFIFQYYREEENGRGNFPPRFSGLQFPNYSSELNVNALELDDSALYLCASSFANGPGQGLRTDTQYFGPGTRLTVL.

Many counts were recorded for this clonotype. The chain employs TRBV6-5 and TRBJ2-7; D ambiguous. The CDR3 contains 13 residues. Trimming left V 5 bases short and J 4 bases short, with 12 bases between. The germline CDR1 and CDR2 sequences are MNHEY and SVGAGI. The CDR3 bases are TGTGCCAGCAGTCCCTCCTCTTGGTACGAGCAGTACTTC. Translated: CASSPSSWYEQYF.

This clonotype was counted ten times or more. The genes are TRBV7-9 and TRBJ2-3, with D maybe TRBD1 (6 bases). Germline V gene lookup returns CDR1 SEHNR and CDR2 FQNEAQ (reference sequence). V gave up 5 bases and J gave up 3 bases, with 15 bases separating them. The length of the CDR3 is 15 residues. As DNA, the CDR3 is TGTGCCAGCAGCCCGGTGGGGGCACGAACAGATACGCAGTATTTT. This translates into CASSPVGARTDTQYF.

This clonotype was seen at least ten times. This rearrangement joins TRBV6-2 or TRBV6-3 to TRBJ2-7, with a possible D match to TRBD1 (5 bases). The germline V gene has CDR1 MNHEY and CDR2 SVGEGT. Between the trimmed V and J ends, which lost 2 bases and 1 base, there was a span of 9 bases. This CDR3 contains 14 residues. The CDR3 nucleotides are TGTGCCAGCAGTTACGGGGCCGCTTCCTACGAGCAGTACTTC. Protein: CASSYGAASYEQYF.

This clonotype was seen ten or more times. The genes are TRBV7-9 and TRBJ2-5, with 8 bases matching TRBD1. The CDR3 is 15 residues long. From germline, CDR1 is SEHNR and CDR2 FQNEAQ (reference sequence). Germline trimming cut 2 bases from V and 9 bases from J; bases unmatched to any gene: 11. CDR3 region: CASSLFPGTGLAQYF. CDR3 in DNA: TGTGCCAGCAGCTTATTCCCCGGGACAGGCCTCGCCCAGTACTTC.

Ten or more counts support this clonotype. This chain joins TRBV29-1 and TRBJ2-1; TRBD2 aligns across 9 bases. CDR3 size: 18 residues. CDR1 is SQVTM, CDR2 ANQGSEA, per germline. After removal of 7 bases from V and 0 bases from J, the junction contained 16 bases not matched to a gene. CDR3 DNA sequence: TGCAGCGGGGGGGGGGAGATTAGCGGGGGCAGCTCCTACAATGAGCAGTTCTTC. Translation: CSGGGEISGGSSYNEQFF.

This clonotype was picked up many times. The chain uses TRBV6-2 or TRBV6-3 and TRBJ1-1; D might be TRBD1 (5 bases). V lost 8 bases and J 4 bases, leaving 17 bases between the germline ends. Per the germline V gene, CDR1 is MNHEY and CDR2 is SVGEGT. The CDR3 runs to 14 residues. The CDR3 here is CASRLVHGATEAFF. In DNA form, the CDR3 reads TGTGCCAGCCGCCTGGTTCACGGGGCCACTGAAGCTTTCTTT.

The chain couples TRBV14 to TRBJ1-5; D ambiguous. With 1 base removed from V and 0 bases from J, the gap between germline ends came to 7 bases. Per germline, CDR1 SGHDN and CDR2 FVKESK. This CDR3 comprises 15 residues. Written as DNA, the CDR3 is TGTGCCAGCAGCCAAGTGAGGTATAGCAATCAGCCCCAGCATTTT. This sequence encodes CASSQVRYSNQPQHF.

This clonotype was observed many times. The chain couples TRBV6-5 to TRBJ2-7; D is ambiguous. This CDR3 has 13 amino acids. V shed 3 bases and J shed 5 bases, with 11 bases lying between them. Germline V gene lookup returns CDR1 MNHEY and CDR2 SVGAGI. Here the CDR3 reads CASSYLGLDEQYF. The CDR3 coding sequence is TGTGCCAGCAGTTATTTGGGTTTAGACGAGCAGTACTTC.

This clonotype was detected many times. The CDR3 coding sequence is TGTGCCAGCAGTCCACGGGGGGTGGGAGCCTCCTACGAGCAGTACTTC. Its translation is CASSPRGVGASYEQYF. The chain has TRBV27 and TRBJ2-7; 7 bases agree with TRBD2. This CDR3 has 16 amino acids. Germline lookup yields CDR1 MNHEY and CDR2 SMNVEV (reference sequence). Trimming took 5 bases from V and 0 from J; bases not matched to a gene: 10.

This clonotype was seen ten or more times. The CDR3 DNA is TGCAGTGCTAGAGGCCGTAGCGCTTCCGGGACATCTACCTACAATGAGCAGTTCTTC. Amino acids: CSARGRSASGTSTYNEQFF. This chain uses TRBV20-1 with TRBJ2-1; D might be TRBD1 (6 bases). Germline assignment: CDR1 DFQATT and CDR2 SNEGSKA (reference sequence). V shed 1 base and J shed 2 bases, with 24 bases lying between them. The CDR3 length is 19 residues.

Ten or more counts support this clonotype. The rearrangement joins TRBV13 to TRBJ2-5; TRBD2 might be the D (6 bases). V was clipped by 2 bases and J by 4 bases, with 23 bases between them. This CDR3 contains 18 residues. CDR1 PRHDT and CDR2 FYEKMQ come from the germline V gene (reference sequence). CDR3 amino acids: CASSLFSYISEEGETQYF. The CDR3, as DNA: TGTGCCAGCAGCTTATTCTCTTATATTTCTGAGGAGGGAGAGACCCAGTACTTC.

Concerning this clonotype itself: Because it lacks the conserved phenylalanine or tryptophan at the end, this CDR3 is likely a read error. The genes are TRBV6-9 and TRBJ1-5; D unresolved. The CDR3 totals 12 residues. CDR1 MNHGY and CDR2 SVAAGI come from the germline V gene. The CDR3 nucleotides are TGTGCCAGCAGTGAATACAATCAACCCCAGCATTCT. Its translation is CASSEYNQPQHS.

This clonotype was recorded many times. The V call is TRBV7-6, the J call TRBJ2-1; 10 positions match TRBD2. The germline CDR1 and CDR2 sequences are SGHVS and FNYEAQ. The CDR3 is 15 residues long. The ends lost 5 bases at V and 5 bases at J; junction bases unmatched: 6. The CDR3 loop is CASSATSGLHNEQFF. CDR3 nucleotide sequence: TGTGCCAGCAGCGCGACTAGCGGGTTACACAATGAGCAGTTCTTC.

This clonotype was picked up many times. V and J are TRBV7-9 and TRBJ2-2; no clear D. V was cut by 8 bases and J by 6 bases, with 10 bases left in between. Germline CDR1 and CDR2: SEHNR and FQNEAQ (reference sequence). CDR3 length: 12 amino acids. The CDR3 sequence is CASQDLAGELFF. The CDR3 DNA follows: TGTGCCAGCCAAGACCTGGCCGGGGAGCTGTTTTTT.